The present T cell receptor (beta chain) was sequenced within a study of cytomegalovirus exposure and HLA in healthy donors. Study-wide results and caveats: A few CMV-associated chains proved CMV antigen-specific in vitro.

In its sample, this clone was seen a few times. Antigen: not known. Clones were sequenced by immunoSEQ multiplex PCR, and TCRdb holds only the in-frame ones, with some missing. The data contain 200,000 to 300,000 clones, roughly 84% of them seen just once; the ten biggest clones take up 12%. From germline, CDR1 is GTSNPN and CDR2 SVGIG (reference sequence). The V end lost 0 bases, the J end lost 8 bases, and 10 bases lay between the germline ends. The CDR3 length is 12 residues. Sequences were obtained from PBMCs. This receptor was identified in a man between 18 and 35 years old in good health and CMV-seropositive. The rearrangement links TRBV30 to TRBJ1-2, with D perhaps TRBD1 (6 bases). CDR3 DNA: TGTGCCTGGAGTGTATCAGGGGTAGGCTACACCTTC. Its translation is CAWSVSGVGYTF.